This T cell receptor (beta chain) stems from a study of CD8+ T cells in alopecia areata. Turning to the study itself: Treated patients were dosed with oral tofacitinib, taking 5 to 10 mg twice daily. After 6 to 18 months of tofacitinib, follow-up continued 6 months off drug.

Points from the study as a whole: Mice gave a clearer picture of TCR sharing than patients did, possibly for HLA-related reasons. In scalp samples, resident alphabeta T cells of normal skin are also sequenced.

RNA was isolated and reverse transcribed to cDNA, the sequencing template. The protocol was immunoSEQ multiplex PCR, while the TCRdb copy is restricted to in-frame clones and leaves out a portion. Of about 180,000 clones listed, 50% to 70% were seen once; the top ten hold 1.7%. A note on this clone: Its antigen remains unknown.

V gave up 8 bases and J gave up 7 bases, with 20 bases separating them. Germline CDR1 reads ENHRY; CDR2 reads SYGVKD. The CDR3 length is 14 residues. This chain links TRBV10-3 with TRBJ1-2; a possible D gene is TRBD1 (5 bases). The sequence derives from a human donor with alopecia areata. Specimen: CD4+ T cells sorted from blood, collected at week 0. The CDR3 here is CAIGRDGTFGGYTF. The CDR3 bases are TGTGCCATCGGGAGGGACGGAACTTTTGGTGGCTACACCTTC.